The present T cell receptor beta chain was sequenced within a study of vaccination effects on CD4 cells after COVID-19. Study-level findings and limits: Infection- and vaccine-induced clones contracted markedly late after vaccination. Limitations: small convalescent group and missing early post-infection timepoints.

A roughly ten-day culture period preceded the isolation of CD4+ T cells. People in the vaccine group had not been infected with SARS-CoV-2 before, and their nucleocapsid antibodies were negative. Cultures had half their medium replaced with IL-2 medium on days 3 and 7. CDR1 SGHDN and CDR2 FVKESK come from the germline V gene. The CDR3 covers 14 residues. The trim removed 4 bases at V and 5 bases at J, leaving 7 bases unmatched. Using immunoSEQ multiplex PCR, the repertoire was profiled, and TCRdb retains in-frame clones only, with some absent. The repertoire holds tens of thousands of clones, with approximately 71% as singletons. This clone was observed a few times. Its cognate antigen is unknown.

J is TRBJ2-5 and V is TRBV14, with 7 bases that match TRBD2. This sequence was found in a human donor who received a COVID-19 vaccine. Sequenced material: CD4+ T cells from PBMCs cultured without peptide, taken before COVID-19 vaccination. CDR3 sequence reads: CASSLGARGETQYF. The DNA for the CDR3 is TGTGCCAGCAGCCTAGGGGCGCGGGGGGAGACCCAGTACTTC.